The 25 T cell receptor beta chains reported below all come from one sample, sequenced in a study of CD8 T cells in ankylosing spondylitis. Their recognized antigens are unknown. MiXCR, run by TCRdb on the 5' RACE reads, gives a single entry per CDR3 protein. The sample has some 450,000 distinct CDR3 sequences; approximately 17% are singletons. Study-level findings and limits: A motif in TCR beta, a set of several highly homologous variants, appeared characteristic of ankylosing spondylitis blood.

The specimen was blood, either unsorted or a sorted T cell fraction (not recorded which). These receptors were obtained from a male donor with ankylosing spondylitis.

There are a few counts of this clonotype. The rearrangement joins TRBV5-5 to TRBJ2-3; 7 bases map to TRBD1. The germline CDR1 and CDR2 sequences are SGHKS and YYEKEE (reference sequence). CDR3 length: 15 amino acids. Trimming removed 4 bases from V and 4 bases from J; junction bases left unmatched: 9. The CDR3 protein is CASSAMTGFSDTQYF. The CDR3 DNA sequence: TGTGCCAGCAGCGCCATGACAGGGTTTTCAGATACGCAGTATTTT.

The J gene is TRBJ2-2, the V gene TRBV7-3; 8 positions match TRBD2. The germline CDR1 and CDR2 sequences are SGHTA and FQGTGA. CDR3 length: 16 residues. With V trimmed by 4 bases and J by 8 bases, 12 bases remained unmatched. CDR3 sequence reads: CASSSPRPGGEGELFF. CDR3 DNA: TGTGCCAGCAGCTCCCCTCGTCCCGGGGGGGAGGGGGAGCTGTTTTTT.

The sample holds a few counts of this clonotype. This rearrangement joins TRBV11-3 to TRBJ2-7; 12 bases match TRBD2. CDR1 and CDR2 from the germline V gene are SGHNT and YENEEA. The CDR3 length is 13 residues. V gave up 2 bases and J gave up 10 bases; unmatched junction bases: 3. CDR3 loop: CASSLTSGGPQYF. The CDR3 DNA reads TGTGCCAGCAGCTTAACTAGCGGGGGGCCACAGTACTTC.

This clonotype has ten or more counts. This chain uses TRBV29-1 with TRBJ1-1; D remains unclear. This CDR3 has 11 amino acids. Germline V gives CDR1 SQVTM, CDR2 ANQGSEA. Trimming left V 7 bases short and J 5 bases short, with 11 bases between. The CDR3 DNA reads TGCAGCGGGCGGTCCGGTACTGAAGCTTTCTTT. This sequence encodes CSGRSGTEAFF.

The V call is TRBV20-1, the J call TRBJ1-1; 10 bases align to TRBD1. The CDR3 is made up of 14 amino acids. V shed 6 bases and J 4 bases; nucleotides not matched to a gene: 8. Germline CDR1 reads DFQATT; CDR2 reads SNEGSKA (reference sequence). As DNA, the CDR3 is TGCAGTGCCAAGACCGGGACAGGGGTCACTGAAGCTTTCTTT. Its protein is CSAKTGTGVTEAFF.

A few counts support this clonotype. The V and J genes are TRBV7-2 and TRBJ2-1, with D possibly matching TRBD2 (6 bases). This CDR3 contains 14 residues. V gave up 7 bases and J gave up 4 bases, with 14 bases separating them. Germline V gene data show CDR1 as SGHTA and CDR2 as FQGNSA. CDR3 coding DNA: TGTGCCAGCACCCTAGGACGGGAGTACAATGAGCAGTTCTTC. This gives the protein CASTLGREYNEQFF. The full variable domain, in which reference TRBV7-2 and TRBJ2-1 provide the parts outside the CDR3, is GAGVSQSPSNKVTEKGKDVELRCDPISGHTALYWYRQSLGQGLEFLIYFQGNSAPDKSGLPSDRFSAERTGGSVSTLTIQRTQQEDSAVYLCASTLGREYNEQFFGPGTRLTVL.

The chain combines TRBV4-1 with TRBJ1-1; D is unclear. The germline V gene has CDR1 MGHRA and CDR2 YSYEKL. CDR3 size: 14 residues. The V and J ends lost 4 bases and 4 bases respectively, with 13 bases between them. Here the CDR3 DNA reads TGCGCCAGCAGCCCCGGGCCCCGGGGCACTGAAGCTTTCTTT. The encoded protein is CASSPGPRGTEAFF.

DNA for the CDR3: TGTGCCAGCAGTTACCTTGCCCCCGGGGATCAGCCCCAGCATTTT. Protein sequence: CASSYLAPGDQPQHF. This rearrangement joins TRBV6-5 to TRBJ1-5; D call uncertain. V dropped 2 bases and J dropped 5 bases, with 13 bases sitting between them. The CDR3 has 15 amino acids. Germline assignment: CDR1 MNHEY and CDR2 SVGAGI.

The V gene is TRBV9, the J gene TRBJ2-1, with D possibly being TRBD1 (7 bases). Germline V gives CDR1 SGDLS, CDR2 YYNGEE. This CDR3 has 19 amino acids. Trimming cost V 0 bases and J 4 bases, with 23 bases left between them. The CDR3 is CASSVGGKLRDSLYNEQFF. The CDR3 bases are TGTGCCAGCAGCGTAGGAGGAAAGTTGCGGGACAGTTTATACAATGAGCAGTTCTTC. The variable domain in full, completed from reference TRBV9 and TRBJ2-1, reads DSGVTQTPKHLITATGQRVTLRCSPRSGDLSVYWYQQSLDQGLQFLIQYYNGEERAKGNILERFSAQQFPDLHSELNLSSLELGDSALYFCASSVGGKLRDSLYNEQFFGPGTRLTVL.

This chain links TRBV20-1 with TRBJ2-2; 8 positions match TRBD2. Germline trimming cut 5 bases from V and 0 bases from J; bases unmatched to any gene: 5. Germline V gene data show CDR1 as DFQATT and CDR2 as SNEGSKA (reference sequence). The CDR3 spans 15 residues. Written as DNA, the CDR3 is TGCAGTGCTGAACCGGGACTAGCGAACACCGGGGAGCTGTTTTTT. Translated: CSAEPGLANTGELFF.

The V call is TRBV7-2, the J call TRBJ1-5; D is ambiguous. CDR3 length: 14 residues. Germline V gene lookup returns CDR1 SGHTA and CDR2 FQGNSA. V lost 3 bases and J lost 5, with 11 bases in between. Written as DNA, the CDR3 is TGTGCCAGCAGCTTTAAACACGTTGATCAGCCCCAGCATTTT. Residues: CASSFKHVDQPQHF. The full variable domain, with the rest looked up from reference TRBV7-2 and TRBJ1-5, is GAGVSQSPSNKVTEKGKDVELRCDPISGHTALYWYRQSLGQGLEFLIYFQGNSAPDKSGLPSDRFSAERTGGSVSTLTIQRTQQEDSAVYLCASSFKHVDQPQHFGDGTRLSIL.

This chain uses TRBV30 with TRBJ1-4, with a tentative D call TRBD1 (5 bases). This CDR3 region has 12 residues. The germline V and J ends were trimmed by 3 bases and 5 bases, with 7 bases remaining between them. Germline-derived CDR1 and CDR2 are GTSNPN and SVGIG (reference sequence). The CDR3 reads CAWSGANEKLFF. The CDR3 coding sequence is TGTGCCTGGAGCGGGGCCAATGAAAAACTGTTTTTT.

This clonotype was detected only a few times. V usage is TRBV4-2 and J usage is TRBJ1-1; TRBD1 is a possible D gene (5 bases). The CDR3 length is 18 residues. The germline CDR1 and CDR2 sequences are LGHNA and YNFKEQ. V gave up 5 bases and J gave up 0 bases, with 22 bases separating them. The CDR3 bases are TGTGCCAGCAGCTTAACGGGGCGTTTAGCAGGATTGAACACTGAAGCTTTCTTT. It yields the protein CASSLTGRLAGLNTEAFF.

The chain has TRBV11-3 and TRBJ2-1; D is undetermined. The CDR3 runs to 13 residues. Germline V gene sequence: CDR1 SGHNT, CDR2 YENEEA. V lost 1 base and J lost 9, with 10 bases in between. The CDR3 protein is CASSLVPGGEQFF. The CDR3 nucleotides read TGTGCCAGCAGCTTAGTTCCGGGTGGTGAGCAGTTCTTC.

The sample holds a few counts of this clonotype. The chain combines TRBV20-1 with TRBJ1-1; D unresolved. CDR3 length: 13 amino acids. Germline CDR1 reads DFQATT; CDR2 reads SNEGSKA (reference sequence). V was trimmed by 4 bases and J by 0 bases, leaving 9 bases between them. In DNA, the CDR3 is TGCAGTGCTAATGGAGGAATGAACACTGAAGCTTTCTTT. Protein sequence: CSANGGMNTEAFF.

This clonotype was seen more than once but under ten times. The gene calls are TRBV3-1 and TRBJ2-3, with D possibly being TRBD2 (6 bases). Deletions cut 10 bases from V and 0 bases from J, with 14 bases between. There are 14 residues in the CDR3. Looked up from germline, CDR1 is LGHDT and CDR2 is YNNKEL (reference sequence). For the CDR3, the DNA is TGTGCCACCGGTAGCGGAGTGAGCACAGATACGCAGTATTTT. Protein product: CATGSGVSTDTQYF.

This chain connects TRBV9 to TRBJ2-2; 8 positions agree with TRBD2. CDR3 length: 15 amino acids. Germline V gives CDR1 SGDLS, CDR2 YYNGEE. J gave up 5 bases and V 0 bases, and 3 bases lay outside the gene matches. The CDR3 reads CASSVATGGTGELFF. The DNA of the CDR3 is TGTGCCAGCAGCGTAGCTACGGGAGGGACCGGGGAGCTGTTTTTT.

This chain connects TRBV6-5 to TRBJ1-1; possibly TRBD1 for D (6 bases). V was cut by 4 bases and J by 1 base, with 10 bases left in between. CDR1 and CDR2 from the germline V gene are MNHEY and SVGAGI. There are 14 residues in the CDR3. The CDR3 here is CASSWETGNTEAFF. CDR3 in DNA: TGTGCCAGCAGTTGGGAGACAGGGAACACTGAAGCTTTCTTT.

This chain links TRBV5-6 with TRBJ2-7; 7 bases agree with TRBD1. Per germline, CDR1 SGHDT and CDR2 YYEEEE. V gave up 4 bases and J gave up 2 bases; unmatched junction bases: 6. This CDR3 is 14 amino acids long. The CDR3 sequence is CASSVDRVTYEQYF. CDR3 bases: TGTGCCAGCAGCGTAGACAGGGTCACCTACGAGCAGTACTTC.

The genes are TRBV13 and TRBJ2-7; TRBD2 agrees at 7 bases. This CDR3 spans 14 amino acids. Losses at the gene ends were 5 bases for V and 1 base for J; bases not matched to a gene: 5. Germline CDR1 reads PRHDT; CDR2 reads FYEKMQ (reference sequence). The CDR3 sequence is CASSRSSGSYEQYF. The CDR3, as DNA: TGTGCCAGCAGCCGTTCTAGCGGTTCCTACGAGCAGTACTTC.

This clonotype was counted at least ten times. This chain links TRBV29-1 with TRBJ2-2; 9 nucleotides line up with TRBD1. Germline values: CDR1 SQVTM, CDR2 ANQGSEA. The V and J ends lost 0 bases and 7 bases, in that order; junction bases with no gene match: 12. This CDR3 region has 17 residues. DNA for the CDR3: TGCAGCGTTGAAGATGAAATGCGGACAGGGGTTCTCGGGGAGCTGTTTTTT. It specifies CSVEDEMRTGVLGELFF.

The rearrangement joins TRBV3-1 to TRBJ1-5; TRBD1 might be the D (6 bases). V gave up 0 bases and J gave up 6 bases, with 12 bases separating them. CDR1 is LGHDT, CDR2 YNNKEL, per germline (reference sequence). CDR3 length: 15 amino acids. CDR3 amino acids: CASSQEGGGSQPQHF. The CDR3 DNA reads TGTGCCAGCAGCCAAGAGGGGGGGGGCAGTCAGCCCCAGCATTTT.

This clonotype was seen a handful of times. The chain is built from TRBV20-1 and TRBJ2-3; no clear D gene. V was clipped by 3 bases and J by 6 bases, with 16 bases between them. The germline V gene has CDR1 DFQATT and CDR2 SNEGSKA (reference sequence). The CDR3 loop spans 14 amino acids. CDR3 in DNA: TGCAGTGCTAGTTATGTACTACCTTCTGATACGCAGTATTTT. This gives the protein CSASYVLPSDTQYF.

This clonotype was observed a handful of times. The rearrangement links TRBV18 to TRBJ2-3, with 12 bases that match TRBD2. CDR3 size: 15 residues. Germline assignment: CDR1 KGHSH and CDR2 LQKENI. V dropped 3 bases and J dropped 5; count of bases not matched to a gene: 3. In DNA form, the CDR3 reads TGTGCCAGCTCACCCGGACTAGCGGGACGAGATACGCAGTATTTT. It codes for CASSPGLAGRDTQYF.

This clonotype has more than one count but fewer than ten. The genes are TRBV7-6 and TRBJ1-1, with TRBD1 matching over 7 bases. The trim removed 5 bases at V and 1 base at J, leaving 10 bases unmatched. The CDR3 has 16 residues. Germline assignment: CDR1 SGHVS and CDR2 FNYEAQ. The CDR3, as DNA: TGTGCCAGCAGCCAAGGGACAGAGACTTCGAACACTGAAGCTTTCTTT. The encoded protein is CASSQGTETSNTEAFF.